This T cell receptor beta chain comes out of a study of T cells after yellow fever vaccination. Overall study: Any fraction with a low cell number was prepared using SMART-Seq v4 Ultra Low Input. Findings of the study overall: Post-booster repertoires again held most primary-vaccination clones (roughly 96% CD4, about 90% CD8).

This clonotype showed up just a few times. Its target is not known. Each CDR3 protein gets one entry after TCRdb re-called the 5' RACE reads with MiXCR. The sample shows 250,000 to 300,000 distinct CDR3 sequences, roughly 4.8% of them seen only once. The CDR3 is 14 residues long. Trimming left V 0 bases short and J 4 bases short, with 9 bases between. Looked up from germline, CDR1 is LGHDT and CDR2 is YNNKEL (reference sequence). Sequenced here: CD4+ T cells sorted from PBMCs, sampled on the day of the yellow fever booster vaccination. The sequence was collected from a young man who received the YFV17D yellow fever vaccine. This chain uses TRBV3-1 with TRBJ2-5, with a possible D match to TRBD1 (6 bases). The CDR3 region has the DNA TGTGCCAGCAGCCAAGAAACCAGGGGAGAGACCCAGTACTTC. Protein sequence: CASSQETRGETQYF.